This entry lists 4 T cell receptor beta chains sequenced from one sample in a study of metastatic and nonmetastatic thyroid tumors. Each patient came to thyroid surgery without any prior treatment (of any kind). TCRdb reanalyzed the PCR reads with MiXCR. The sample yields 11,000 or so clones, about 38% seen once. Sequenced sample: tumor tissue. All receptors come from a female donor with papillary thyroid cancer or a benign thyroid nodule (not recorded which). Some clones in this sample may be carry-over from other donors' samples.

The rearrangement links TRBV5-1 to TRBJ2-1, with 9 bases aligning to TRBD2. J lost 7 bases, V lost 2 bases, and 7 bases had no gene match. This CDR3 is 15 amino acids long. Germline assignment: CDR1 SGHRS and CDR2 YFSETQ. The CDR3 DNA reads TGCGCCAGCAGCTTACGGGGACTAGCCTTGAATGAGCAGTTCTTC. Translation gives CASSLRGLALNEQFF.

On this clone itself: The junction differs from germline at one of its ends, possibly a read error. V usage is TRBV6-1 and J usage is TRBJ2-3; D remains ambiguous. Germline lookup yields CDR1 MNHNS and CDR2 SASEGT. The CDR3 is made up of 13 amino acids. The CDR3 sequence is CASSEVVADTQYF. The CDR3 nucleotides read TGTGCCAGCAGCGAAGTTGTGGCAGATACGCAGTATTTT.

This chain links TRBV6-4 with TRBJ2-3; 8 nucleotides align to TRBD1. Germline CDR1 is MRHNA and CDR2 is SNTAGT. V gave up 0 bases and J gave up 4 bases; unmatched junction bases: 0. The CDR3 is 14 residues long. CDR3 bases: TGTGCCAGCAGTGACTCACAGGGGGCAGATACGCAGTATTTT. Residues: CASSDSQGADTQYF.

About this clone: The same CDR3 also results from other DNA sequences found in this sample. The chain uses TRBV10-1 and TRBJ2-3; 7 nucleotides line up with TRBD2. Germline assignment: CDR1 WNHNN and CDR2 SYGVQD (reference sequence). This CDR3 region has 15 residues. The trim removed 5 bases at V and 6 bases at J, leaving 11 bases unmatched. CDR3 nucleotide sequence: TGCGCCAGCAGTCAGAGCGGGATCGGAACTGATACGCAGTATTTT. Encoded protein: CASSQSGIGTDTQYF.